This T cell receptor (beta chain) appears in the sequencing data of a study of cytomegalovirus exposure and HLA in healthy donors. Germline-derived CDR1 and CDR2 are WSHSY and SAAADI. This CDR3 region has 15 residues. The V end was cut by 7 bases, the J end by 8 bases, with 21 bases between. TCRdb's table, derived via immunoSEQ multiplex PCR, lists solely in-frame clones and lacks some. This sample carries 45,000 to 55,000 clones, about nine tenths of them seen once, and the ten largest clones take under 8.5%. J is TRBJ2-1 and V is TRBV10-2, with D possibly matching TRBD1 (6 bases). The sample comprised PBMCs. This clonotype was obtained from a woman aged 25-40 years in good health and CMV-seronegative. Written as DNA, the CDR3 is TGCGCCAGCATCCTTAACAGGGACCTAGGCGATGAGCAGTTCTTC. This encodes CASILNRDLGDEQFF.